One T cell receptor beta chain is described in this entry. Its binding antigen is unknown. The sample holds no much larger clone one base away, and base qualities are not on file. This specimen comes from a study of cytomegalovirus exposure and HLA in healthy donors (dated 2017 in TCRdb). Regarding the complete study: According to an earlier analysis of around 600 of the donors, 150 million to 200 million T cells yielded 95 million to 140 million unique TCR beta sequences and approximately 300 Gb of sequence data. An early release covering roughly 640 HLA-typed donors comprised about 290 gigabases of sequencing data and 85 million or so unique TCR sequences. Of the roughly 420 genotyped donors, over 80% were placed in the genetic ancestry cluster associated with self-reported Caucasian donors. The aim of the study was to test whether cataloging public T cell receptors could identify signatures of past pathogen exposure. The study profiled the T cell repertoires of hundreds of subjects by immunosequencing and related them to cytomegalovirus serostatus. A separate validation cohort of approximately 130 different subjects was used in addition to the roughly 700-subject first cohort. To predict cytomegalovirus infection status, the study combined high-throughput TCR immunosequencing, statistical association of individual TCRs with disease status, and machine learning. In a later analysis, previously published TCR beta repertoires from 600 to 850 donors were re-analyzed and high-resolution HLA genotyping was added so that TCR occurrence patterns could be studied. Rather than drawing on any new phenotypic data, the later analysis identified candidate immune exposures from TCR beta sequences and the way those sequences occurred across donors. In an earlier analysis of 587 of the donors, high-throughput TCR beta sequencing was used to judge whether each TCR beta V gene segment behaved as functional or pseudogenic. Donor age, sex, ethnicity and CMV serostatus were compiled alongside the repertoire data. A later genetic analysis took genome-wide SNP genotypes for about 65% of the 666 donors and used that subset as a discovery cohort. All discovery cohort repertoires had been generated using a single sequencing platform. HLA typing included class I and class II loci at four-digit resolution. Typing coverage differed by locus: A, B, C, DRB1 and DQB1 were typed in roughly 629-630 donors, DQA1 in about 560, DPA1 in 600 to 610, and DPB1 in 400 to 490. Roughly 5 DR-DQ haplotypes were handled as single units for association and clustering, since linkage in the cohort was strong. Across approximately 400 genotyped donors of the cohort, an average of approximately 240,000 unique TCR beta nucleotide sequences per donor were sequenced, and 15% to 20% of those sequences were non-productive. What the authors observed across the whole study: Strong co-occurrence of HLA alleles, especially DR and DQ, made assigning TCR associations to individual alleles difficult. The earlier analysis of 587 of the donors excluded roughly 16 rarely observed V segments, including chromosome 9 orphons, because counts were too low. According to a later analysis, most CMV-associated TCR beta chains appeared to be HLA-restricted, and the HLA associations seemed to be driven largely by CMV exposure. A later analysis found that TCR association rates varied across HLA loci, with DRB1 alleles showing the most associated TCRs and HLA-C alleles the fewest. An association between a missense DCLRE1C variant and V-gene and J-gene trimming of TCR beta chains was found in a later genetic analysis and replicated in an independent cohort. The 87-base-pair reads could not distinguish some IMGT-functional V segments, including TRBV6-2 and TRBV6-3, so those segments were excluded. An earlier analysis of approximately 570 of the donors showed that most TCR beta V segments appeared in productive rearrangements either about 87% or about 30% of the time, which broadly matched IMGT annotations. A further reported finding was that TCR beta sequences accurately predicted the HLA-A and HLA-B alleles for most subjects in the first cohort. Presence/absence analyses assumed roughly uniform sequencing depth across donors, an assumption that may not hold. A total of 150 or so TCR beta chains were listed by the study as associated with cytomegalovirus. According to a later genetic analysis, donors in an Asian-associated ancestry cluster had fewer N-insertions in productive TCRs than the roughly 700-donor mean. Cytomegalovirus status was reported to be diagnosed by the classifier with high specificity and sensitivity in both the original and validation cohorts. In a later analysis, several top co-occurrence clusters were reported to appear linked to parvovirus B19, influenza, CMV and Epstein-Barr virus. Because HLA typing was unavailable for some donors at each locus, only the typed subset was used in association tests. In a later analysis, 16,951 TCR beta sequences were associated with specific HLA alleles at a false discovery rate of 0.05. For the cohort, immune exposure information was limited to CMV serostatus. This cohort had only TCR beta chains sequenced, and the lack of alpha or paired-chain data limited which features could be detected. Three of the identified cytomegalovirus-associated TCR beta chains were confirmed in vitro to be specific for cytomegalovirus antigens. The authors suggested that the approach could potentially be generalized to other disease states and immunological phenotypes. Correlated functional status among segregating V segments might be attributable to linkage disequilibrium, but an unknown experimental factor could not be ruled out. Across donors, most TCR sequences were observed very rarely, whereas some public TCRs were present in many individuals. A cluster of highly shared sequence variants was judged likely to represent a technical artifact of the sequencing pipeline. Compared with equally common non-associated chains, HLA-associated TCR beta chains in a later analysis were more clonally expanded and had lower generation probabilities.

In total, approximately 690 healthy bone marrow donors made up the cohort. At the time of sampling, every cohort member was nominally healthy, though immune exposures that went unrecorded were likely present. The donor tested CMV seropositive and was one of the 289 seropositive cohort members. Each donor provided a peripheral blood sample, and peripheral blood mononuclear cells were used for TCR beta sequencing. Genomic DNA extraction from the blood cell samples was performed with the Qiagen DNeasy Blood Extraction Kit. Preparation of the library involved the immunoSEQ multiplex PCR assay. A mixture of 60 forward primers for TCR Vbeta segments and 13 reverse primers for TCR Jbeta segments was used in the multiplex PCR. Amplification of the CDR3 region of rearranged TCR beta genes was performed with a multiplex PCR assay on genomic DNA. Amplified TCR beta libraries were sequenced as 87-base-pair reads on the Illumina HiSeq System. Under the source paper's analysis protocol: Across the 670 or so repertoires, a later analysis counted roughly 77 million unique TCR beta chains, some 11 million of which were shared by at least two donors. To remove PCR and sequencing errors, raw reads were error-corrected and collapsed into unique sequences using a nearest-neighbor algorithm that merged closely related sequences. To assign V, D and J gene segments, CDR3 sequences were aligned to IMGT reference sequences. For a sequence to be retained, a match of at least six nucleotides was required to both a V gene segment and a J gene segment. A rearrangement was called productive if the CDR3 had no stop codons and remained in frame with V and J, and every other rearrangement was called non-productive. Following IMGT convention, CDR3 was defined as the stretch from the second conserved V-encoded cysteine up to the conserved J-encoded phenylalanine. In an earlier analysis of 587 of the donors, sequences lacking an unambiguous match to a single V gene segment were excluded. In an earlier analysis of approximately 610 of the donors, V segments were called functional above 56.7% productive rearrangements and were called segregating when the between-donor standard deviation exceeded 5%. A statistical classification framework was developed to diagnose cytomegalovirus status using the catalog of TCR beta chain sequences. In a later analysis, V and J genes were assigned by comparing TCR nucleotide sequences against IMGT/GENE-DB human TR gene sequences. The TCRdist pipeline was used in a later analysis to assign CDR3 sequences and most-parsimonious VDJ recombination scenarios. A later analysis defined each TCR beta chain by its CDR3 amino acid sequence plus V-gene family, and excluded reads lacking a unique V-gene family. In a later analysis, 500 to 650 highly shared, low-generation-probability nucleotide sequences were removed to address suspected cross-contamination and a sequencing artifact. For each public chain, a later analysis derived a clonal expansion index from normalized ranks of inferred template counts within each repertoire. In a later analysis, generation probabilities were computed with a VDJ recombination model fitted to out-of-frame rearrangements, and the resulting probabilities were checked against IGoR. In a later analysis, hypergeometric tests were used to score TCR-TCR, TCR-HLA and TCR-CMV co-occurrence, with a repertoire-size bias correction applied to TCR pairs. In a later analysis, false discovery rates were estimated by permuting HLA or CMV assignments 20 times. In a later analysis, co-occurring TCRs were grouped using DBSCAN, and TCRdist sequence similarity was added for clustering within HLA-allele-positive subsets. Co-occurrence clustering excluded repertoires with fewer than 30,000 or more than 120,000 public chains, plus five with anomalous nucleotide sharing. TCRdb obtained this table from immuneACCESS and retained in-frame rearrangements with V and J assigned. These tables miss some clones; where compared with another copy, unresolved V genes account for less than half of the shortfall, and the remainder is unexplained. Clonal size and the V and J genes are those of that table, whereas D and trimming came from the DNA. The sample includes about 130,000 clones, with 80% to 90% observed a single time. The ten most abundant clones make up approximately 11% of the sample.

The germline ends are 14 bases apart after V is trimmed by 5 bases and J by 6 bases. The CDR3 goes from the cysteine to the phenylalanine over 14 residues. Solely the CDR3 DNA is kept, with 42 bases framed from the first base. CDR1 SEHNR and CDR2 FQNEAQ were looked up in the germline V gene (reference sequence). The sequence is built from TRBV7-9 and TRBJ1-3; there is no confident call for the D gene. The origin of this receptor is a male donor in good health and CMV-seropositive. Sequencing used PBMCs. CDR3 loop: CASSPWMQANTIYF. The DNA sequence reads TGTGCCAGCAGCCCCTGGATGCAGGCAAACACCATATATTTT.